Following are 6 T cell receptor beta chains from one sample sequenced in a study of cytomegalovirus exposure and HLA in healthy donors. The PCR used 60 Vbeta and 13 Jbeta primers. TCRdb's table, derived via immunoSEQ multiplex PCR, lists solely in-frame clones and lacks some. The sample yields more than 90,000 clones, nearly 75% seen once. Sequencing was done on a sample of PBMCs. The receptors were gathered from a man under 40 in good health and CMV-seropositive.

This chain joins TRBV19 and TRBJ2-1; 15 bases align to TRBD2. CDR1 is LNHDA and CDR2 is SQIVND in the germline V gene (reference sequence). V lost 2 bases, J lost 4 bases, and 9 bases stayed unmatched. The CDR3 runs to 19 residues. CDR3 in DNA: TGTGCCAGTAGTATACAGCCCGGACTAGCGGGGGGGCAGTACAATGAGCAGTTCTTC. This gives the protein CASSIQPGLAGGQYNEQFF.

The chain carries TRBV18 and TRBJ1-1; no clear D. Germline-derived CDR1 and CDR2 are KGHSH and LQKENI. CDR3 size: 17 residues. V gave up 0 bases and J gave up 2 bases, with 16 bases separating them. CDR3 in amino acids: CASSPPNSQTINTEAFF. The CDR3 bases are TGTGCCAGCTCACCACCGAACAGCCAGACTATCAACACTGAAGCTTTCTTT.

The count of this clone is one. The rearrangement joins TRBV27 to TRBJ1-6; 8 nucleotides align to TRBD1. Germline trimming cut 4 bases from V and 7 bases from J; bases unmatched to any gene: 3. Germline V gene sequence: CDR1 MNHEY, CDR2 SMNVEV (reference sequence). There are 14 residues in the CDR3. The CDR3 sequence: CASSSWDRNSPLHF. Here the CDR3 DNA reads TGTGCCAGCAGTTCTTGGGACAGGAATTCACCCCTCCACTTT.

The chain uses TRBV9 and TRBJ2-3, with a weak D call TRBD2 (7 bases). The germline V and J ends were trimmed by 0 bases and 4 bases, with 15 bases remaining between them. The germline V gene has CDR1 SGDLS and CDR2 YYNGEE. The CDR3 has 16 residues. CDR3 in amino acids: CASSVGGGPYSDTQYF. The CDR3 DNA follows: TGTGCCAGCAGCGTAGGGGGGGGGCCTTATTCAGATACGCAGTATTTT. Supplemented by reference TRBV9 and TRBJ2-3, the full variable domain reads DSGVTQTPKHLITATGQRVTLRCSPRSGDLSVYWYQQSLDQGLQFLIQYYNGEERAKGNILERFSAQQFPDLHSELNLSSLELGDSALYFCASSVGGGPYSDTQYFGPGTRLTVL.

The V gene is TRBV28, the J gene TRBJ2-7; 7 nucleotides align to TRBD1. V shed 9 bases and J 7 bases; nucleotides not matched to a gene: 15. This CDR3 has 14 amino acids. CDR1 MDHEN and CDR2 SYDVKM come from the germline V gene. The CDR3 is CASKQGRGLGEQYF. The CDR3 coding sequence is TGTGCCAGTAAACAGGGGAGAGGACTTGGGGAGCAGTACTTC.

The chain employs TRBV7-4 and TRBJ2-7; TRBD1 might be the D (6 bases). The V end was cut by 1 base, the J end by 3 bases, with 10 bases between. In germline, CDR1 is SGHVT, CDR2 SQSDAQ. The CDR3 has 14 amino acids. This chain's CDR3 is CASSLGGRGYEQYF. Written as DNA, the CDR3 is TGTGCCAGCAGCTTAGGGGGCAGGGGCTACGAGCAGTACTTC.